The sequence of this T cell receptor (beta chain) was determined in a study of vaccination and CD4 T cells after COVID-19. Whole-study context: Two of the convalescents were Hispanic, and convalescents were six males and four females. Median time from COVID diagnosis to post-COVID sampling was 100 to 130 days (35 to 161). Either a CEFX pool, an HIV-1 Nef pool, or no peptide was added to control cultures.

Once obtained from cultured CD4+ T cells, the DNA was sequenced using the Oncomine TCR Beta short-read assay. The authors extracted genomic DNA from cultured CD4+ T cells. TCRdb reprocessed the PCR reads with MiXCR, giving one entry per CDR3 protein. The sample consists of around 9,100 distinct CDR3 sequences, approximately 35% of them appearing once. Turning to this clonotype: Its antigen remains unidentified.

Germline V gene lookup returns CDR1 SQVTM and CDR2 ANQGSEA. This CDR3 region has 17 residues. V was trimmed by 0 bases and J by 0 bases, leaving 17 bases between them. The sample's treatment: roughly 10-day PBMC culture with coronavirus spike peptide pools or control peptides (ViraFEST assay). From the unexposed donor, CD4+ T cells were collected ahead of the COVID-19 pandemic (2011-2018). Fresh IL-2 medium was used to replace half of the medium on days 3 and 7. The TCR was taken from a human donor in good health. The sample was CD4+ T cells from blood, cultured in vitro. The chain has TRBV29-1 and TRBJ1-1; weak D call: TRBD1 (6 bases). DNA of the CDR3: TGCAGCGTTGAAGATCGCAGGGGAGGGCACATGAACACTGAAGCTTTCTTT. Its translation: CSVEDRRGGHMNTEAFF.